This record covers a single TCR beta chain. How the authors handled the data: Reference gene primer amplification gave nucleated cell count estimates. Profiled with immunoSEQ multiplex PCR; TCRdb holds only in-frame clones, not every one. That table supplies the V and J calls and clone size; D and trimming were determined from the DNA. This sample yields approximately 110,000 clones, of which 65% to 80% are seen a single time; more than 0.8% belongs to the top ten. The sample comes from a study of blood T cell repertoires in COVID-19. V was trimmed by 3 bases and J by 0 bases, leaving 14 bases between them. The CDR3 has 16 amino acids. CDR1 is MDHEN and CDR2 is SYDVKM in the germline V gene.

The chain links TRBV28 to TRBJ2-5, with TRBD1 as a possible D gene (5 bases). The TCR sequence derives from a human donor with acute or convalescent COVID-19. The donor label of this sample is uncertain. Material for sequencing was peripheral blood. CDR3 sequence (DNA): TGTGCCAGCAGTTTGATAGGACACGAGAACCAAGAGACCCAGTACTTC. This encodes CASSLIGHENQETQYF.